The 2 T cell receptor beta chains below come from one sample, sequenced in a study of T-cell memory formation after mild COVID-19. MiXCR, run by TCRdb on the 5' RACE reads, gives a single entry per CDR3 protein. The sample shows roughly 300,000 distinct CDR3 sequences, over 7% of them seen only once. Sequencing was performed on PBMCs or a T cell subset sorted from them (not recorded which). The receptors were gathered from a man aged 18 to 35 who had mild COVID-19 (a few samples of this study predate the infection). Cell type and time point are not known.

J is TRBJ2-2 and V is TRBV20-1; 7 bases are shared with TRBD2. V lost 5 bases, J lost 4 bases, and 7 bases stayed unmatched. The germline V gene has CDR1 DFQATT and CDR2 SNEGSKA (reference sequence). The CDR3 extends over 14 amino acids. The CDR3 protein is CSAPHPSGTGELFF. The CDR3 region has the DNA TGCAGTGCTCCACACCCTAGCGGCACCGGGGAGCTGTTTTTT.

The V call is TRBV6-2 or TRBV6-3, the J call TRBJ2-3; D is undetermined. Deletions cut 6 bases from V and 6 bases from J, with 13 bases between. Germline CDR1 and CDR2: MNHEY and SVGEGT. The CDR3 is made up of 13 amino acids. The DNA of the CDR3 is TGTGCCAGCAGAAATCCTTCAGTTGATACGCAGTATTTT. Translated: CASRNPSVDTQYF.